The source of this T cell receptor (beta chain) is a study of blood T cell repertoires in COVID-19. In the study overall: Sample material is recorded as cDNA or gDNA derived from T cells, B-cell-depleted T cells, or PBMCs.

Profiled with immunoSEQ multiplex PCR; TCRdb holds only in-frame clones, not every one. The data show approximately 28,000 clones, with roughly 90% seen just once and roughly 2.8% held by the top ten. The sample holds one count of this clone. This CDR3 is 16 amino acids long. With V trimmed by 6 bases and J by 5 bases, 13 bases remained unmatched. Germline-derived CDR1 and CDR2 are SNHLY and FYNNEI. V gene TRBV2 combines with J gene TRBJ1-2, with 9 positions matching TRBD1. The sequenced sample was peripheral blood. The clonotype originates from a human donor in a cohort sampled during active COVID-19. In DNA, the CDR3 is TGTGCCAGCAGAGGGACAGGGTCTTTGCTGCGGTATGGCTACACCTTC. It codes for CASRGTGSLLRYGYTF.